Each of the 5 T cell receptor beta chains below was sequenced from the same sample in a study of cytomegalovirus exposure and HLA in healthy donors. The PCR ran on 60 Vbeta and 13 Jbeta primers. Profiled with immunoSEQ multiplex PCR; TCRdb holds only in-frame clones, not every one. The sample has hundreds of thousands of clones, 60% to 85% seen once. Sequencing used PBMCs. All receptors come from a man in his forties in good health and CMV-seronegative.

This rearrangement joins TRBV15 to TRBJ2-3; 12 positions agree with TRBD2. V lost 3 bases to trimming and J lost 2 bases; unmatched junction nucleotides: 3. The CDR3 has 16 amino acids. Germline lookup yields CDR1 LNHNV and CDR2 YYDKDF (reference sequence). CDR3 amino acids: CATSSGLAGHTDTQYF. In nucleotides, the CDR3 is TGTGCCACCAGCAGCGGACTAGCGGGGCACACAGATACGCAGTATTTT.

V usage is TRBV28 and J usage is TRBJ1-2; no reliable D call. Trimming took off 5 bases at V and 8 bases at J, with 15 bases between the two ends. The CDR3 loop spans 13 amino acids. Looked up from germline, CDR1 is MDHEN and CDR2 is SYDVKM. CDR3 region: CASSPNHRRGYTF. The CDR3 DNA follows: TGTGCCAGCAGTCCCAACCATCGGAGGGGCTACACCTTC.

V usage is TRBV5-1 and J usage is TRBJ2-4; 7 positions agree with TRBD1. The trim removed 3 bases at V and 1 base at J, leaving 1 base unmatched. CDR1 is SGHRS, CDR2 YFSETQ, per germline. The CDR3 is 14 amino acids. CDR3 coding DNA: TGCGCCAGCAGCTCGACAGGGGCCAAAAACATTCAGTACTTC. It specifies CASSSTGAKNIQYF.

The chain uses TRBV5-1 and TRBJ2-6; 7 bases agree with TRBD1. The V and J ends lost 3 bases and 0 bases, in that order; junction bases with no gene match: 9. The CDR3 consists of 18 residues. CDR1 SGHRS and CDR2 YFSETQ come from the germline V gene. The CDR3 sequence is CASSSKGTASSGANVLTF. The DNA of the CDR3 is TGCGCCAGCAGCTCAAAAGGGACAGCAAGCTCTGGGGCCAACGTCCTGACTTTC.

CDR3 protein: CASSVSLHNEQFF. CDR3 in DNA: TGTGCCAGCAGCGTTAGTCTACACAATGAGCAGTTCTTC. The chain links TRBV9 to TRBJ2-1, with D hard to call. The V end lost 2 bases, the J end lost 5 bases, and 8 bases lay between the germline ends. Germline V CDR1 and CDR2: SGDLS, YYNGEE. There are 13 residues in the CDR3. The complete variable domain, with remaining parts taken from reference TRBV9 and TRBJ2-1, reads DSGVTQTPKHLITATGQRVTLRCSPRSGDLSVYWYQQSLDQGLQFLIQYYNGEERAKGNILERFSAQQFPDLHSELNLSSLELGDSALYFCASSVSLHNEQFFGPGTRLTVL.